A single sample gave rise to the 29 T cell receptor beta chains below, sequenced in a study of T cells in Graves' hyperthyroidism and ophthalmopathy. Amplified TCR beta CDR3 regions derived from RNA transcripts. Primed by the HTBI set, a first-round RT-PCR was run on the TCR CDR3. TCRdb reanalysed the multiplex PCR reads using MiXCR and keeps one entry per CDR3 protein. This repertoire shows about 96,000 distinct CDR3 sequences, roughly 56% found once; its top ten account for around 29%. Sequencing input: blood. All receptors come from a woman between 40 and 55 years old with Graves' hyperthyroidism.

This clonotype has a single count. A much larger clone lies a single base off, so this may be a read error. V usage is TRBV7-9 and J usage is TRBJ1-1; D might be TRBD1 (5 bases). The V end lost 5 bases, the J end lost 0 bases, and 13 bases lay between the germline ends. Per the germline V gene, CDR1 is SEHNR and CDR2 is FQNEAQ (reference sequence). The CDR3 spans 15 residues. Here the CDR3 reads CASSRGEGMNTEAFF. DNA for the CDR3: TGTGCCAGCAGCCGCGGGGAGGGGATGAACACTGAAGCTTTCTTT.

This clonotype was observed at least ten times. The CDR3 spells CASSQDEGAGYTF. In DNA form, the CDR3 reads TGTGCCAGCAGCCAAGATGAAGGTGCCGGCTACACCTTC. This rearrangement joins TRBV3-1 to TRBJ1-2; D is unclear. The V gene's germline CDR1 is LGHDT and CDR2 YNNKEL (reference sequence). V was cut by 0 bases and J by 8 bases, with 10 bases left in between. The length of the CDR3 is 13 residues.

The chain combines TRBV20-1 with TRBJ1-5; D possibly corresponds to TRBD1 (5 bases). Germline loops: CDR1 DFQATT, CDR2 SNEGSKA (reference sequence). With 1 base removed from V and 4 bases from J, the gap between germline ends came to 14 bases. The CDR3 sequence is 15 residues long. The DNA of the CDR3 is TGCAGTGCTAGAGTCCGTACCTGGGGGAATCAGCCCCAGCATTTT. It codes for CSARVRTWGNQPQHF.

This chain joins TRBV20-1 and TRBJ2-7; the match to TRBD1 covers 9 bases. Trimming removed 4 bases from V and 5 bases from J; junction bases left unmatched: 6. CDR1 is DFQATT and CDR2 is SNEGSKA in the germline V gene (reference sequence). The CDR3 length is 13 residues. DNA of the CDR3: TGCAGTGCTACCCGGACAGGGGACAACGAGCAGTACTTC. This codes for CSATRTGDNEQYF.

As concerns this clonotype: A much larger clonotype is one base distant, so this may be a read error. The chain employs TRBV15 and TRBJ1-5, with 9 bases aligning to TRBD1. The CDR3 is made up of 15 amino acids. V shed 10 bases and J 3 bases; nucleotides not matched to a gene: 10. From germline, CDR1 is LNHNV and CDR2 YYDKDF (reference sequence). CDR3 amino acids: CASSVGTGINQPQHF. The CDR3 DNA reads TGTGCCAGTAGTGTCGGGACAGGGATCAATCAGCCCCAGCATTTT. Looking up the rest from reference TRBV15 and TRBJ1-5 gives the full variable domain: DAMVIQNPRYQVTQFGKPVTLSCSQTLNHNVMYWYQQKSSQAPKLLFHYYDKDFNNEADTPDNFQSRRPNTSFCFLDIRSPGLGDTAMYLCASSVGTGINQPQHFGDGTRLSIL.

This clonotype was detected many times. This sequence joins TRBV20-1 and TRBJ1-6, with D tentatively TRBD1 (6 bases). V lost 5 bases to trimming and J lost 10 bases, with 21 bases between them. Germline-derived CDR1 and CDR2 are DFQATT and SNEGSKA (reference sequence). CDR3 length: 15 amino acids. CDR3 DNA sequence: TGCAGTGCTCTTATCTACAGGGACGTAAGCTCACCCCTCCACTTT. This gives the protein CSALIYRDVSSPLHF.

This clonotype came up a few times. The V call is TRBV25-1, the J call TRBJ1-1, with TRBD1 matching 9 bases. The CDR3 spans 15 residues. Unmatched junction bases numbered 8, after V lost 4 bases and J lost 5 bases. Germline CDR1 reads MGHDK; CDR2 reads SYGVNS. In DNA form, the CDR3 reads TGTGCCAGCAGTGCTCCCGGGACAGGGAGGACTGAAGCTTTCTTT. It specifies CASSAPGTGRTEAFF.

With regard to this clonotype: Given a much more abundant clone one base away, this may be a read error. This rearrangement joins TRBV19 to TRBJ1-1; D might be TRBD1 (6 bases). Germline assignment: CDR1 LNHDA and CDR2 SQIVND (reference sequence). V shed 4 bases and J shed 5 bases, with 20 bases lying between them. This CDR3 is built from 16 residues. The CDR3 loop is CASSTTLRGWSTEAFF. The CDR3 DNA is TGTGCCAGTAGTACCACCCTCAGGGGCTGGTCGACTGAAGCTTTCTTT.

The chain links TRBV9 to TRBJ2-2; weak D call: TRBD2 (6 bases). V lost 3 bases and J lost 2, with 11 bases in between. Per germline, CDR1 SGDLS and CDR2 YYNGEE. The CDR3 covers 15 residues. The CDR3 bases are TGTGCCAGCAGCGCCACTAGCTCAAACACCGGGGAGCTGTTTTTT. This translates into CASSATSSNTGELFF.

This clonotype was recorded only once. The missing conserved phenylalanine or tryptophan at the end of this CDR3 makes a read error likely. The DNA is left out, because the CDR3 cannot be placed on it with certainty; the CDR3 is given as TCRdb lists it. This chain joins TRBV20-1 and TRBJ1-2. Germline lookup yields CDR1 DFQATT and CDR2 SNEGSKA (reference sequence). From its first to its last residue, the CDR3 has 13 amino acids. CDR3 amino acids: CSASEGWDYGYTA.

The chain combines TRBV15 with TRBJ2-7, with D hard to call. With 3 bases removed from V and 0 bases from J, the gap between germline ends came to 15 bases. Germline V gene lookup returns CDR1 LNHNV and CDR2 YYDKDF (reference sequence). This CDR3 has 16 residues. CDR3 loop: CATSSESDLLSYEQYF. For the CDR3, the DNA is TGTGCCACCAGCAGTGAGTCAGACCTCCTCTCCTACGAGCAGTACTTC.

The J gene is TRBJ1-2, the V gene TRBV7-2; D uncertain. The CDR3 extends over 13 amino acids. Deletions cut 2 bases from V and 8 bases from J, with 12 bases between. Germline V gene data show CDR1 as SGHTA and CDR2 as FQGNSA. The CDR3 DNA reads TGTGCCAGCAGCTTAATCGCCGGGTGGGGCTACACCTTC. Translated, it gives CASSLIAGWGYTF.

V gene TRBV12-3 or TRBV12-4 combines with J gene TRBJ2-7; D not resolved. V lost 5 bases and J lost 6, with 11 bases in between. CDR3 size: 12 residues. CDR3 region: CASSEAWGEQYF. The CDR3 nucleotides read TGTGCCAGCAGTGAAGCTTGGGGCGAGCAGTACTTC.

This clonotype was observed many times. The chain joins TRBV30 to TRBJ1-6, with 7 bases identical to TRBD1. V was clipped by 3 bases and J by 5 bases; unmatched bases: 4. This CDR3 contains 14 residues. Germline values: CDR1 GTSNPN, CDR2 SVGIG (reference sequence). CDR3 loop: CAWRGQSNNSPLHF. The CDR3, as DNA: TGTGCCTGGAGGGGACAGTCGAATAATTCACCCCTCCACTTT.

The V gene is TRBV12-3 or TRBV12-4, the J gene TRBJ2-7, with D tentatively TRBD2 (5 bases). CDR3 length equals 12 residues. V shed 6 bases and J shed 7 bases, with 13 bases lying between them. In DNA form, the CDR3 reads TGTGCCAGCAGGGGCCCGTCGGGGGAGCAGTACTTC. Protein sequence: CASRGPSGEQYF.

This clonotype has at least ten counts. The J gene is TRBJ1-1, the V gene TRBV7-9, with a possible D match to TRBD1 (6 bases). V gave up 3 bases and J gave up 1 base, with 9 bases separating them. CDR1 is SEHNR and CDR2 is FQNEAQ in the germline V gene (reference sequence). The CDR3 runs 14 residues. CDR3 nucleotide sequence: TGTGCCAGCAGCTTGGACAGTTCGAACACTGAAGCTTTCTTT. This encodes CASSLDSSNTEAFF.

As to this clonotype: One junction end disagrees with the germline gene, perhaps due to a read error. The chain recombines TRBV7-3 with TRBJ2-2; 9 nucleotides match TRBD2. Germline-derived CDR1 and CDR2 are SGHTA and FQGTGA. The CDR3 runs to 17 residues. The CDR3 here is CASSHRSLAGRTGEPFF. In DNA, the CDR3 is TGTGCCAGCAGCCATAGATCTCTAGCGGGGCGCACCGGGGAGCCGTTTTTT.

The table lists this clonotype with many counts. The chain uses TRBV3-1 and TRBJ1-3; D ambiguous. The CDR3 loop spans 15 amino acids. V lost 1 base to trimming and J lost 3 bases, with 10 bases between them. Per germline, CDR1 LGHDT and CDR2 YNNKEL (reference sequence). As DNA, the CDR3 is TGTGCCAGCAGCCAAGTCGGACTCGGTGGAAACACCATATATTTT. Translation: CASSQVGLGGNTIYF.

A note on this clonotype: It may be a read error: a sequence one base away is much more abundant. The rearrangement uses TRBV4-3 and TRBJ2-5; TRBD1 matches at 11 bases. CDR1 and CDR2 from the germline V gene are LGHNA and YSLEER. This CDR3 has 14 residues. Here the CDR3 DNA reads TGCGCCGGCAGCCCGGGACAGGGGGTAGAGACCCAGTACTTC. Residues: CAGSPGQGVETQYF.

The chain has TRBV6-2 or TRBV6-3 and TRBJ2-2; no clear D gene. V was pared by 2 bases and J by 4 bases, with 5 bases between. The CDR3 runs to 13 residues. CDR1 is MNHEY, CDR2 SVGEGT, per germline. The CDR3: CASSYIGTGELFF. The CDR3 DNA reads TGTGCCAGCAGTTACATCGGCACCGGGGAGCTGTTTTTT.

A remark on this clonotype: A clone one base away is much larger, so this may be a read error. The chain joins TRBV5-1 to TRBJ1-4, with TRBD1 as a possible D gene (6 bases). The germline V gene encodes CDR1 SGHRS and CDR2 YFSETQ. There are 15 residues in the CDR3. V shed 4 bases and J shed 10 bases, with 20 bases lying between them. CDR3 protein: CASSAHRAGGGKLFF. The CDR3 DNA follows: TGCGCCAGCAGCGCCCACAGGGCCGGAGGTGGAAAACTGTTTTTT.

At least ten counts were recorded for this clonotype. The chain joins TRBV20-1 to TRBJ1-1; D remains unclear. V shed 7 bases and J shed 0 bases, with 12 bases lying between them. CDR3 size: 13 residues. The germline V gene has CDR1 DFQATT and CDR2 SNEGSKA (reference sequence). CDR3 DNA: TGCAGTGTCTCGGACGGAATGAACACTGAAGCTTTCTTT. Protein product: CSVSDGMNTEAFF.

CDR3: CASSGGANNSPLHF. The CDR3 DNA is TGTGCCAGCAGCGGAGGGGCAAATAATTCACCCCTCCACTTT. The chain joins TRBV9 to TRBJ1-6; tentative D call: TRBD1 (5 bases). The ends were cut back, 3 bases at V and 5 bases at J, with 9 bases in the middle. The V gene's germline CDR1 is SGDLS and CDR2 YYNGEE. The length of the CDR3 is 14 residues.

The V and J genes are TRBV10-3 and TRBJ1-1, with TRBD1 as a possible D gene (6 bases). The ends were cut back, 5 bases at V and 0 bases at J, with 10 bases in the middle. CDR1 ENHRY and CDR2 SYGVKD come from the germline V gene. This CDR3 comprises 14 residues. CDR3 amino acids: CAISKQGLNTEAFF. In nucleotides, the CDR3 is TGTGCCATCAGTAAACAGGGACTGAACACTGAAGCTTTCTTT.

This sequence joins TRBV7-9 and TRBJ2-5, with TRBD2 identical over 8 bases. Trimming removed 1 base from V and 4 bases from J; junction bases left unmatched: 8. The CDR3 covers 16 residues. Germline assignment: CDR1 SEHNR and CDR2 FQNEAQ (reference sequence). The chain's CDR3 is CASSLDRSAGGETQYF. CDR3 DNA sequence: TGTGCCAGCAGCTTAGATCGATCGGCGGGAGGAGAGACCCAGTACTTC.

This clonotype was found a few times. V gene TRBV7-3 combines with J gene TRBJ2-2; possibly TRBD1 for D (5 bases). This CDR3 has 16 amino acids. The germline gives CDR1 SGHTA, CDR2 FQGTGA. V dropped 6 bases and J dropped 0 bases, with 14 bases sitting between them. CDR3 in DNA: TGTGCCAGCAGTTACGGCGCAGGGACGAACACCGGGGAGCTGTTTTTT. It encodes CASSYGAGTNTGELFF.

This chain connects TRBV2 to TRBJ1-4; 12 nucleotides line up with TRBD1. Per germline, CDR1 SNHLY and CDR2 FYNNEI. The CDR3 is made up of 15 amino acids. V was clipped by 5 bases and J by 8 bases; unmatched bases: 6. The CDR3 sequence: CASSFSGTGGEKLFF. The CDR3, as DNA: TGTGCCAGCAGTTTCTCCGGGACAGGGGGCGAAAAACTGTTTTTT.

The chain is built from TRBV4-1 and TRBJ2-2, with a tentative D call TRBD2 (6 bases). The CDR3 covers 15 residues. Trimming left V 0 bases short and J 5 bases short, with 10 bases between. CDR1 is MGHRA and CDR2 is YSYEKL in the germline V gene. The CDR3 region is CASSQEGGRTGELFF. The CDR3 nucleotides read TGCGCCAGCAGCCAAGAGGGAGGAAGGACCGGGGAGCTGTTTTTT.

CDR3 coding DNA: TGCAGTGCACCTATGGGAGGGGGGAACTATGGCTACACCTTC. The encoded protein is CSAPMGGGNYGYTF. This chain joins TRBV20-1 and TRBJ1-2, with a weak D call TRBD1 (6 bases). The CDR3 has 14 residues. CDR1 and CDR2 (germline): DFQATT, SNEGSKA (reference sequence). V gave up 6 bases and J gave up 2 bases, with 16 bases separating them.